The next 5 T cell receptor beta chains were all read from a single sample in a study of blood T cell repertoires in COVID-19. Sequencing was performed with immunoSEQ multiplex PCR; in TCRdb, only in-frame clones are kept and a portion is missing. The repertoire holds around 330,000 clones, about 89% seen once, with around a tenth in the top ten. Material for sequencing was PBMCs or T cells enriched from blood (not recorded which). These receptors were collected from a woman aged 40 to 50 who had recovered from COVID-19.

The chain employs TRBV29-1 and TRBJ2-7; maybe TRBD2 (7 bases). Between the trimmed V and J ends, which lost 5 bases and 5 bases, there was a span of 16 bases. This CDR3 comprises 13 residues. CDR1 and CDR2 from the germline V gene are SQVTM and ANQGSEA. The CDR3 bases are TGCAGCGTTTCTGCTTTAGGGGGGGACGAGCAGTACTTC. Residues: CSVSALGGDEQYF.

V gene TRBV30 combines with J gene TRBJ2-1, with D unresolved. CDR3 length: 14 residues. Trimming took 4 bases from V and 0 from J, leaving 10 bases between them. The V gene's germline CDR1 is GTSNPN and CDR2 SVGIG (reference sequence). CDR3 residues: CAWNRLSSYNEQFF. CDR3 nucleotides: TGTGCCTGGAATCGACTCTCCTCCTACAATGAGCAGTTCTTC. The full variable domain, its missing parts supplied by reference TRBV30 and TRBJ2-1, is SQTIHQWPATLVQPVGSPLSLECTVEGTSNPNLYWYRQAAGRGLQLLFYSVGIGQISSEVPQNLSASRPQDRQFILSSKKLLLSDSGFYLCAWNRLSSYNEQFFGPGTRLTVL.

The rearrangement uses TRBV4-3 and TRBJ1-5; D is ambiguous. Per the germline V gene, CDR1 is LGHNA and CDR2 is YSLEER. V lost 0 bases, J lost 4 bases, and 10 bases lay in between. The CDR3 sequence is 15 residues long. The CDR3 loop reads CASSQDPTGNQPQHF. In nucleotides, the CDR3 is TGCGCCAGCAGCCAAGATCCCACGGGGAATCAGCCCCAGCATTTT.

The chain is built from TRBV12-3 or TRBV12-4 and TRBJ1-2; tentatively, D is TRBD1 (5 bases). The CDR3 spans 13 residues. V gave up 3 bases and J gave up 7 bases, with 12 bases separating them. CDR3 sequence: CASSFLGVSGYTF. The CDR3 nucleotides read TGTGCCAGCAGTTTTTTAGGGGTCTCTGGCTACACCTTC.

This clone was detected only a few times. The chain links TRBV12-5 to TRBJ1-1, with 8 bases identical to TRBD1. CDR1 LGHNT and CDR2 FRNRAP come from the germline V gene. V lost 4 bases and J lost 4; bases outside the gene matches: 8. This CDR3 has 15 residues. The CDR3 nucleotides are TGTGCTAGTGGTTCAGGACAGGGTGGGACCACTGAAGCTTTCTTT. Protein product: CASGSGQGGTTEAFF. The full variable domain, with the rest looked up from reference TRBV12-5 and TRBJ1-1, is DARVTQTPRHKVTEMGQEVTMRCQPILGHNTVFWYRQTMMQGLELLAYFRNRAPLDDSGMPKDRFSAEMPDATLATLKIQPSEPRDSAVYFCASGSGQGGTTEAFFGQGTRLTVV.